This T cell receptor (beta chain) was recorded in a study of T cell responses to AZD1222 COVID-19 vaccine. Study outcomes and limitations: The donors showed a predominance of white British ancestry and of females, with possible underestimation of clonal diversity. CD4 TCRs covered the whole spike, strongest at regions 160-218 and 743-854.

This clone has a handful of counts. Its cognate antigen is unknown. Second-dose groups at about 4 or about 12 weeks were pooled. The method was immunoSEQ multiplex PCR; TCRdb's version includes in-frame clones alone and lacks a portion of them. The data show tens of thousands of clones, 89% seen once. With V trimmed by 1 base and J by 4 bases, 10 bases remained unmatched. Germline CDR1 and CDR2: SGHRS and YFSETQ. CDR3 length: 16 residues. J is TRBJ1-1 and V is TRBV5-1; 7 bases line up with TRBD1. Material: peripheral blood, obtained 28 days after the second AZD1222 dose. The source of this sequence is an adult who received the AZD1222 COVID-19 vaccine. The CDR3 nucleotides read TGCGCCAGCAGCTTGAGAGTACAGGGGCCGGCCACTGAAGCTTTCTTT. It encodes CASSLRVQGPATEAFF. The full variable domain, with the rest looked up from reference TRBV5-1 and TRBJ1-1, is KAGVTQTPRYLIKTRGQQVTLSCSPISGHRSVSWYQQTPGQGLQFLFEYFSETQRNKGNFPGRFSGRQFSNSRSEMNVSTLELGDSALYLCASSLRVQGPATEAFFGQGTRLTVV.